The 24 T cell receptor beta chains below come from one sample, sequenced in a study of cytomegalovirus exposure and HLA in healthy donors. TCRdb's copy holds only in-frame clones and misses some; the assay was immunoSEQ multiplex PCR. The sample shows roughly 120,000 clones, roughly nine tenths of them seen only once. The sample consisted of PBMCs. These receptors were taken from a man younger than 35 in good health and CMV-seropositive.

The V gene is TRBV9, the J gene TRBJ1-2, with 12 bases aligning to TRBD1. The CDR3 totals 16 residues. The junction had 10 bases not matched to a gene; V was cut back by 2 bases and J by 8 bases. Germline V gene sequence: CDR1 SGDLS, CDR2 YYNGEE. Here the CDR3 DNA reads TGTGCCAGCAGCGTGCTCGGGACAGGGGGCGCGGAGGGCTACACCTTC. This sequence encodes CASSVLGTGGAEGYTF.

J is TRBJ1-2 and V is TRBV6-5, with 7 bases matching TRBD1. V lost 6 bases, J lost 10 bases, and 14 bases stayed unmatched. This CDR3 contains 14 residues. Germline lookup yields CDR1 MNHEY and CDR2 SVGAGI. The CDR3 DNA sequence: TGTGCCAGCAGCTCCGGCCTGTCGGGACAGCCCTACACCTTC. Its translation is CASSSGLSGQPYTF.

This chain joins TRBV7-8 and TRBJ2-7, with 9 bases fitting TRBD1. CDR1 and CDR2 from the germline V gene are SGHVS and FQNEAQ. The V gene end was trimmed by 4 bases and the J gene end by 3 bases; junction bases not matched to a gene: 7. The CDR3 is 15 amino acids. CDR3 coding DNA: TGTGCCAGCAGCTCTTCGGGACAGGGCTTCTACGAGCAGTACTTC. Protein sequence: CASSSSGQGFYEQYF.

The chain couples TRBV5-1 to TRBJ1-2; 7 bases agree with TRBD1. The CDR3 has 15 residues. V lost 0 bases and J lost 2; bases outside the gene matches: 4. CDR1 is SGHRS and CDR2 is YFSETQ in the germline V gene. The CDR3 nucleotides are TGCGCCAGCAGCTTGGTGCCAGGGGGGAACTATGGCTACACCTTC. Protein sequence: CASSLVPGGNYGYTF.

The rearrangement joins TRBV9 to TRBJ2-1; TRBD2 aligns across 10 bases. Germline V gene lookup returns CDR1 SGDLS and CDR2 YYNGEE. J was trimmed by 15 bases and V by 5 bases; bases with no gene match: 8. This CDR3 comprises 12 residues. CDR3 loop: CASSELAGPTFF. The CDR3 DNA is TGTGCCAGCAGTGAACTAGCGGGGCCTACGTTCTTC.

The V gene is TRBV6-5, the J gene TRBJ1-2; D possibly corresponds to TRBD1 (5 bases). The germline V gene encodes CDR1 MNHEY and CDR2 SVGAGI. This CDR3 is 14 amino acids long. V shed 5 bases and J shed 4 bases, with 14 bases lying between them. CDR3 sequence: CASSRAREVYGYTF. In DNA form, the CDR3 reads TGTGCCAGCAGTCGAGCCAGGGAGGTCTATGGCTACACCTTC.

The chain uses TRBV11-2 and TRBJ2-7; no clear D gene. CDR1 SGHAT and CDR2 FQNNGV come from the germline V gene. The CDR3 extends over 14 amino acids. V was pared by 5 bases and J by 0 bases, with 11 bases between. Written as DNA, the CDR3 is TGTGCCAGCAGCCCTAGACTTGCCTCCTACGAGCAGTACTTC. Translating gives CASSPRLASYEQYF.

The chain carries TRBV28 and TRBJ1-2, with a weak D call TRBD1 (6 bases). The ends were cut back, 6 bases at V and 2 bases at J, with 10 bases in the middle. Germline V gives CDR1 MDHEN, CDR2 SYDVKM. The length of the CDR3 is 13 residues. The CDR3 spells CASRDSGNYGYTF. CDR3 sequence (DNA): TGTGCCAGCAGGGACAGCGGAAACTATGGCTACACCTTC.

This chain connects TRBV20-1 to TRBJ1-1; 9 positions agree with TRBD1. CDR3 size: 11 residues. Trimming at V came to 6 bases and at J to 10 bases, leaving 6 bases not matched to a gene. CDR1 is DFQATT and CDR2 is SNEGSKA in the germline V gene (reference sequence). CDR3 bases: TGCAGTGCCCTGACAGGGGGGGTAGCTTTCTTT. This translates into CSALTGGVAFF.

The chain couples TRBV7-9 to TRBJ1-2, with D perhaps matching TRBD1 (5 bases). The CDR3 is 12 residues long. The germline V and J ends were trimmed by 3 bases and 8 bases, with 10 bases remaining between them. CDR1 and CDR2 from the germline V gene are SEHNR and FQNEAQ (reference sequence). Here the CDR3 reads CASSFDSKGYTF. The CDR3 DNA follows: TGTGCCAGCAGCTTCGACAGTAAAGGCTACACCTTC.

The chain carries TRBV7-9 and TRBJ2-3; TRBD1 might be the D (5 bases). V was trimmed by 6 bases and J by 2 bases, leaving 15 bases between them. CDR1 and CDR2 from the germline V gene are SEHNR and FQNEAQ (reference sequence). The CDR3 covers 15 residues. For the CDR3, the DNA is TGTGCCAGCAGAACGACAGAAAAGTACACAGATACGCAGTATTTT. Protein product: CASRTTEKYTDTQYF. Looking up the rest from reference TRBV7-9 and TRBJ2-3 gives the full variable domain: DTGVSQNPRHKITKRGQNVTFRCDPISEHNRLYWYRQTLGQGPEFLTYFQNEAQLEKSRLLSDRFSAERPKGSFSTLEIQRTEQGDSAMYLCASRTTEKYTDTQYFGPGTRLTVL.

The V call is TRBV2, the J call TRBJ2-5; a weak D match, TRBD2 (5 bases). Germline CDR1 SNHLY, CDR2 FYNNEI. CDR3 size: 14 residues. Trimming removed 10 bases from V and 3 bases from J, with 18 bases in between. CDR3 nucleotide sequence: TGTGCCATCGCCCCTAGGCGGGTGGAAGAGACCCAGTACTTC. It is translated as CAIAPRRVEETQYF.

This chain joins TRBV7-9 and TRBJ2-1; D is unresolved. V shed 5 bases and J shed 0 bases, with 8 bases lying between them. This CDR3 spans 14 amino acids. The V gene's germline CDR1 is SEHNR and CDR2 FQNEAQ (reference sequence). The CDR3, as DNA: TGTGCCAGCAGCCCCCCGGTCTCCTACAATGAGCAGTTCTTC. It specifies CASSPPVSYNEQFF.

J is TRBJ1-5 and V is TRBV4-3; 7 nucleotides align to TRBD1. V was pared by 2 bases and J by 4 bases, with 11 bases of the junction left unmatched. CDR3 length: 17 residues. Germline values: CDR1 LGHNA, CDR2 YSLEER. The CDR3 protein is CASSQSWDSKWNQPQHF. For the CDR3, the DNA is TGCGCCAGCAGCCAAAGCTGGGACAGCAAATGGAATCAGCCCCAGCATTTT.

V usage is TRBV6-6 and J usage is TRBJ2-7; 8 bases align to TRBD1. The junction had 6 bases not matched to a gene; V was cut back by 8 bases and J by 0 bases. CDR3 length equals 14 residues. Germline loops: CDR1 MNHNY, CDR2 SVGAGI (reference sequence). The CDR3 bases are TGTGCCAGCGGACAGGGATTTGGCTCCTACGAGCAGTACTTC. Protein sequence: CASGQGFGSYEQYF.

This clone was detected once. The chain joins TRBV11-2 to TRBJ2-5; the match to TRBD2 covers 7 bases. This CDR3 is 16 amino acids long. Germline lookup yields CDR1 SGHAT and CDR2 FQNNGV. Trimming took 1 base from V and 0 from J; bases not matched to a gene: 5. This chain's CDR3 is CASSLVLAAYQETQYF. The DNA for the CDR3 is TGTGCCAGCAGCTTAGTTCTAGCGGCGTACCAAGAGACCCAGTACTTC. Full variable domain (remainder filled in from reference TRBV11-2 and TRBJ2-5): EAGVAQSPRYKIIEKRQSVAFWCNPISGHATLYWYQQILGQGPKLLIQFQNNGVVDDSQLPKDRFSAERLKGVDSTLKIQPAKLEDSAVYLCASSLVLAAYQETQYFGPGTRLLVL.

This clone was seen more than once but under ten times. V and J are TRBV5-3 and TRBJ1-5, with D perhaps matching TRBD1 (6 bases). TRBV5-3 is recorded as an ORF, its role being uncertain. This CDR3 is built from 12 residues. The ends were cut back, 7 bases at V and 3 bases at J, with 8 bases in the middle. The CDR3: CARGQSNQPQHF. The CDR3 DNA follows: TGTGCCAGAGGACAGTCCAATCAGCCCCAGCATTTT.

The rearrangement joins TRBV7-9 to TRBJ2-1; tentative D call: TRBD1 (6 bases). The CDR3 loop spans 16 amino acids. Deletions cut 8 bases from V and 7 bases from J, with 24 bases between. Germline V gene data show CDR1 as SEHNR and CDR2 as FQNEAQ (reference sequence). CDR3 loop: CASQSATGQGRNEQFF. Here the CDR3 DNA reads TGTGCCAGCCAATCCGCGACAGGTCAAGGTCGGAATGAGCAGTTCTTC.

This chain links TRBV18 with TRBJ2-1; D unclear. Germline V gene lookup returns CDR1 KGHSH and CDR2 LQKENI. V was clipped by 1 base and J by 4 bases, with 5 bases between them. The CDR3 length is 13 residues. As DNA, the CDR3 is TGTGCCAGCTCACCACGAGGTTACAATGAGCAGTTCTTC. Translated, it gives CASSPRGYNEQFF.

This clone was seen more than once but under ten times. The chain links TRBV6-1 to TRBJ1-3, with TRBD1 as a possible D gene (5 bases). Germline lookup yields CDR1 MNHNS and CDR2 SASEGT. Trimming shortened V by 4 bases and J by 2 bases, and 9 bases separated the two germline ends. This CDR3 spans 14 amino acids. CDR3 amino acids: CASSVTDTGNTIYF. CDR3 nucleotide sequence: TGTGCCAGCAGTGTGACAGATACTGGAAACACCATATATTTT.

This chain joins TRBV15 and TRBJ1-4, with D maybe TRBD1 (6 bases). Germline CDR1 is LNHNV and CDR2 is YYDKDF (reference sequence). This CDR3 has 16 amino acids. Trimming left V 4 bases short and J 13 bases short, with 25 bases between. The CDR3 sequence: CATSTRGWDKGFGLFF. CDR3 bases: TGTGCCACCAGCACCAGAGGGTGGGACAAAGGGTTCGGACTGTTTTTT. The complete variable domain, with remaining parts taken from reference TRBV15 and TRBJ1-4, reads DAMVIQNPRYQVTQFGKPVTLSCSQTLNHNVMYWYQQKSSQAPKLLFHYYDKDFNNEADTPDNFQSRRPNTSFCFLDIRSPGLGDTAMYLCATSTRGWDKGFGLFFGSGTQLSVL.

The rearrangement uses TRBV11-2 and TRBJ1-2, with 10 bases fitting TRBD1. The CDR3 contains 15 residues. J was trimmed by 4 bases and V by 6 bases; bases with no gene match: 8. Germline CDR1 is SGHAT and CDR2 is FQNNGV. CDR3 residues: CASRTPGQGFYGYTF. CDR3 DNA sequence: TGTGCCAGCAGGACCCCGGGACAGGGGTTCTATGGCTACACCTTC.

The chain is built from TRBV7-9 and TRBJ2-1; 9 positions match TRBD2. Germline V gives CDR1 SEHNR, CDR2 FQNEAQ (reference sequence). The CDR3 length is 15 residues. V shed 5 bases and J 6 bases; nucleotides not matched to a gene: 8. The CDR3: CASSDKSGGSNEQFF. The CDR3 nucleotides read TGTGCCAGCAGCGACAAGAGCGGGGGGTCCAATGAGCAGTTCTTC.

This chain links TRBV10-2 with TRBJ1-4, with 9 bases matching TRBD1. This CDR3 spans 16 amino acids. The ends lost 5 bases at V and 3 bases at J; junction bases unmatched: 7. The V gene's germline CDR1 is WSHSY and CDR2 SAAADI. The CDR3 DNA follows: TGCGCCAGCAGTCCCCCGGACAGGGGTTCTAATGAAAAACTGTTTTTT. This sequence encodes CASSPPDRGSNEKLFF.